The rows below give T cell receptor beta chains drawn from one sample of a study of blood T cell repertoires in COVID-19. Clones were sequenced by immunoSEQ multiplex PCR, and TCRdb holds only the in-frame ones, with some missing. Found here are about 100,000 clones, roughly 85% of them singletons; the top ten hold 2% to 3%. Material: PBMCs or T cells enriched from blood (not recorded which). The receptors here all came from a woman aged 45-65 years who had recovered from COVID-19. CDR3s include the opening cysteine and the closing phenylalanine or tryptophan. D genes are given only for firm matches. Clone size is stated in some rows and not others, as once, few, many or a class when expanded.

cdr3_aa	cdr3_nt	clone_size	j_call	v_call	d_call
CASSLGNVGSLPLHF	TGTGCCAGCAGTTTAGGGAACGTGGGGAGCCTACCCCTCCACTTT	once	TRBJ1-6	TRBV27	-
CASSSPGTSGTDTQYF	TGTGCCAGCAGCTCACCCGGGACTAGCGGCACAGATACGCAGTATTTT	-	TRBJ2-3	TRBV5-6	TRBD2
CASSQEDRGQPQHF	TGTGCCAGCAGCCAAGAGGACAGGGGGCAGCCCCAGCATTTT	-	TRBJ1-5	TRBV3-1/TRBV3-2	TRBD1
CSAKTGAGYTF	TGCAGTGCTAAGACAGGGGCTGGCTACACCTTC	-	TRBJ1-2	TRBV20-1	TRBD1
CASKRGRWDTEAFF	TGTGCCAGTAAAAGGGGGCGTTGGGACACTGAAGCTTTCTTT	-	TRBJ1-1	TRBV14	TRBD1
CASSEGGVNSYEQYF	TGTGCCAGCAGTGAAGGGGGAGTCAACTCCTACGAGCAGTACTTC	-	TRBJ2-7	TRBV6-1	-
CASSSRVGTEAFF	TGTGCCAGCAGCAGCAGGGTGGGCACTGAAGCTTTCTTT	-	TRBJ1-1	TRBV27	-
CATSDSLGQGLNQPQHF	TGTGCCACCAGTGATTCTCTCGGACAGGGTCTCAATCAGCCCCAGCATTTT	-	TRBJ1-5	TRBV24-1	TRBD1
CASSLASLGGKETQYF	TGTGCCAGCAGCTTAGCCTCGTTGGGGGGGAAGGAGACCCAGTACTTC	once	TRBJ2-5	TRBV7-9	TRBD2
CASKAAGSYNEQFF	TGTGCCAGCAAGGCAGCGGGCTCCTACAATGAGCAGTTCTTC	-	TRBJ2-1	TRBV7-8	-
CASSLALQGFVNTEAFF	TGTGCCAGCAGCTTAGCTTTACAGGGGTTTGTAAACACTGAAGCTTTCTTT	-	TRBJ1-1	TRBV11-3	TRBD1
CASILGQGDKNIQYF	TGTGCCAGCATCCTGGGACAGGGGGACAAAAACATTCAGTACTTC	-	TRBJ2-4	TRBV28	TRBD1
CASSQVKLNTGELFF	TGTGCCAGCAGCCAAGTAAAACTGAACACCGGGGAGCTGTTTTTT	-	TRBJ2-2	TRBV14	-
CASSDKRFQGDINEQFF	TGTGCCAGCAGTGACAAAAGGTTCCAGGGGGATATCAATGAGCAGTTCTTC	-	TRBJ2-1	TRBV6-4	TRBD1
CASSAGVETQYF	TGCGCCAGCAGCGCGGGAGTGGAGACCCAGTACTTC	-	TRBJ2-5	TRBV5-1	TRBD2
CAWSAINVSGAISPLHF	TGTGCCTGGAGTGCAATTAACGTAAGTGGGGCGATTTCACCCCTCCACTTT	-	TRBJ1-6	TRBV30	-
CASSLRGYEQYF	TGTGCCAGCAGTTTAAGGGGGTACGAGCAGTACTTC	-	TRBJ2-7	TRBV28	-
CASSSGGHGISYEQYF	TGTGCCAGCAGCTCAGGGGGGCACGGCATCTCCTACGAGCAGTACTTC	-	TRBJ2-7	TRBV9	-
CASSLGTGKANYGYTF	TGCGCCAGCAGCTTGGGAACAGGGAAAGCTAACTATGGCTACACCTTC	-	TRBJ1-2	TRBV5-1	-
CASSLWAGGSYNEQFF	TGTGCCAGCAGTTTATGGGCGGGGGGTAGCTACAATGAGCAGTTCTTC	-	TRBJ2-1	TRBV28	TRBD2
CASTLYRANGYTF	TGTGCCAGCACCCTATACAGGGCGAATGGCTACACCTTC	once	TRBJ1-2	TRBV7-2	-
CATSRRDIPARDGEQYF	TGTGCCACCAGCAGACGAGATATTCCGGCGAGGGATGGGGAGCAGTACTTC	-	TRBJ2-7	TRBV15	-
CASSQQRDRRTEAFF	TGCGCCAGCAGCCAACAGCGGGACCGCCGCACTGAAGCTTTCTTT	many	TRBJ1-1	TRBV4-1	-
CASSLGTPTNEKLFF	TGTGCCAGCTCACTGGGCACTCCAACTAATGAAAAACTGTTTTTT	-	TRBJ1-4	TRBV18	-
CASSFTETGGNEQFF	TGTGCCAGCAGTTTCACCGAGACAGGGGGCAATGAGCAGTTCTTC	-	TRBJ2-1	TRBV28	TRBD1
CASSLAGGVNQPQHF	TGTGCCAGCAGTTTGGCAGGGGGCGTCAATCAGCCCCAGCATTTT	-	TRBJ1-5	TRBV28	TRBD1
CAGSGGTSTDTQYF	TGTGCCGGGAGCGGGGGTACTAGCACAGATACGCAGTATTTT	-	TRBJ2-3	TRBV28	TRBD2
CASSLITPSTSSTNEKLFF	TGTGCCAGCAGTCTCATAACGCCCTCGACTAGCAGCACTAATGAAAAACTGTTTTTT	-	TRBJ1-4	TRBV27	-
CASTPRLGNWDSPLHF	TGTGCCAGCACACCCAGGTTGGGTAATTGGGATTCACCCCTCCACTTT	-	TRBJ1-6	TRBV27	-
CASSLGDVDRVNQPQHF	TGTGCCAGCTCATTGGGGGATGTCGACAGGGTCAATCAGCCCCAGCATTTT	-	TRBJ1-5	TRBV18	TRBD1
CASSYSGSKTGELFF	TGTGCCAGCAGTTACAGCGGGAGTAAAACCGGGGAGCTGTTTTTT	once	TRBJ2-2	TRBV28	TRBD2
CASRRGTMNTEAFF	TGTGCCAGCAGGCGGGGGACAATGAACACTGAAGCTTTCTTT	once	TRBJ1-1	TRBV28	-
CASSLTGELPFSGNTIYF	TGTGCCAGCAGCTTGACAGGGGAACTCCCTTTCTCTGGAAACACCATATATTTT	-	TRBJ1-3	TRBV3-1/TRBV3-2	TRBD1
CASSTPRYRDRASSGANVLTF	TGTGCCAGCAGCACTCCCCGGTATCGGGACAGGGCAAGCTCTGGGGCCAACGTCCTGACTTTC	-	TRBJ2-6	TRBV21-1	-
CAPTWRGTKNIQYF	TGTGCCCCTACATGGAGGGGTACCAAAAACATTCAGTACTTC	-	TRBJ2-4	TRBV24-1	-
CASSLPRASGYEQYF	TGTGCCAGCAGTCTACCTAGGGCTAGCGGCTACGAGCAGTACTTC	-	TRBJ2-7	TRBV2	TRBD2
CASSVTGFNGNTIYF	TGTGCCAGCAGCGTAACAGGGTTTAATGGAAACACCATATATTTT	-	TRBJ1-3	TRBV6-5	-
CAWSYGQGGYGYTF	TGTGCCTGGAGTTATGGACAAGGTGGCTATGGCTACACCTTC	-	TRBJ1-2	TRBV30	-
CASSFGGAEAFF	TGCGCCAGCAGCTTCGGGGGAGCTGAAGCTTTCTTT	-	TRBJ1-1	TRBV5-1	-
CASSGGEYNSPLHF	TGTGCCAGCAGCGGGGGGGAGTATAATTCACCCCTCCACTTT	-	TRBJ1-6	TRBV9	-
CASSQGTGAVYGYTF	TGCGCCAGCAGCCAGGGGACAGGGGCTGTCTATGGCTACACCTTC	-	TRBJ1-2	TRBV4-1	TRBD1
CASRSGVGTGELFF	TGTGCCAGCAGGTCGGGAGTGGGCACCGGGGAGCTGTTTTTT	-	TRBJ2-2	TRBV28	-